The subject of this entry is one TCR beta chain. Its specificity is unknown. The data originate from a study of cytomegalovirus exposure and HLA in healthy donors. Study-wide background: Earlier sequencing of 150 million to 200 million T cells yielded around 120 million unique TCR beta sequences. Findings and caveats of the study: In an earlier analysis, about 87% or about 30%: the productive usage of most TCR beta V segments. High specificity and sensitivity for cytomegalovirus status were reported for the classifier. Under in vitro conditions, a few CMV-associated chains were confirmed as specific for CMV antigens.

Researchers ran the PCR with 60 Vbeta and 13 Jbeta primers. Sequenced by immunoSEQ multiplex PCR; TCRdb stores in-frame clones only, minus some. The top ten clones hold 2.5% to 3.5% of a sample with roughly 190,000 clones, over 70% of them seen once. V lost 1 base and J lost 4, with 11 bases in between. The CDR3 loop spans 15 amino acids. Germline CDR1 and CDR2: LNHNV and YYDKDF (reference sequence). The clonotype comes from a female donor in good health and CMV-seronegative. The rearrangement links TRBV15 to TRBJ1-3; possible D gene TRBD1, 5 bases. The material sequenced was PBMCs. CDR3 coding DNA: TGTGCCACCAGCAGAGTGGGGGGGTCAGGAAACACCATATATTTT. This encodes CATSRVGGSGNTIYF.